The sequence of this T cell receptor (beta chain) was determined in a study of blood T cell repertoires in COVID-19. Study summary: The United States, Italy and Spain supplied acute and convalescent COVID-19 samples.

A few counts support this clone. Profiling relied on immunoSEQ multiplex PCR, and the TCRdb table lists in-frame clones only, not all of them. The data show about 170,000 clones, approximately 80% seen once. The junction had 9 bases not matched to a gene; V was cut back by 6 bases and J by 6 bases. Germline CDR1 and CDR2: LNHNV and YYDKDF (reference sequence). This CDR3 has 14 amino acids. Material for sequencing was peripheral blood. The receptor was isolated from a woman in her 70s with COVID-19, enrolled during active disease. This chain connects TRBV15 to TRBJ2-5; 8 nucleotides align to TRBD2. As DNA, the CDR3 is TGTGCCACCAGAAGCGGACTAGCCGATCAGACCCAGTACTTC. Amino acid sequence: CATRSGLADQTQYF.